The rows below give T cell receptor beta chains drawn from one sample of a study of T cells in Graves' hyperthyroidism and ophthalmopathy. TCRdb fed the multiplex PCR reads into MiXCR, producing one record per CDR3 protein. The data contain 300,000 to 450,000 distinct CDR3 sequences, about 14% of them singletons. Sample: blood. All receptors come from a woman aged 60-75 years with Graves' hyperthyroidism. Each CDR3 is given with its conserved first and last residue. The order of the fields is clone size, D gene, V gene, J gene, CDR3 protein, CDR3 DNA. The D gene is left open where the match is weak. The size of a clone is reported for some rows only, either as once, few or many, or as a class for expanded clones.

many	TRBD2	TRBV6-6	TRBJ2-7	CASSYLAGGPTYEQYF	TGTGCCAGCAGTTACCTAGCGGGAGGGCCTACCTACGAGCAGTACTTC
many	TRBD1	TRBV20-1	TRBJ1-1	CSANRGRTEAFF	TGCAGTGCGAACAGGGGACGGACTGAAGCTTTCTTT
many	.	TRBV7-8	TRBJ1-1	CASSLGRGGNTEAFF	TGTGCCAGCAGCTTAGGCCGGGGGGGGAACACTGAAGCTTTCTTT
.	.	TRBV7-2	TRBJ2-2	CASSSVRPGELSF	TGTGCCAGCAGCTCCGTACGTCCCGGGGAGCTGTCTTTT
.	TRBD1	TRBV6-5	TRBJ1-2	CASSYRGLIYGYTF	TGTGCCAGCAGTTACAGGGGGCTTATCTATGGCTACACCTTC
many	.	TRBV30	TRBJ1-6	CALVLRENSPLHF	TGTGCCCTCGTTCTACGGGAAAATTCACCCCTCCACTTT
many	.	TRBV12-3/TRBV12-4	TRBJ2-2	CASSWRDTGELFF	TGTGCCAGCAGTTGGCGGGACACCGGGGAGCTGTTTTTT
many	.	TRBV12-3/TRBV12-4	TRBJ1-2	CASSSLPRTENYGYTF	TGTGCCAGCAGTTCGCTCCCTAGGACGGAAAACTATGGCTACACCTTC
many	.	TRBV12-3/TRBV12-4	TRBJ2-7	CASSPVSYEQYF	TGTGCCAGCAGCCCCGTATCCTACGAGCAGTACTTC
many	.	TRBV24-1	TRBJ1-1	CATRKGTNTEAFF	TGTGCCACCAGAAAAGGGACTAACACTGAAGCTTTCTTT
.	.	TRBV7-9	TRBJ2-1	CASRSLRAGTEQFF	TGTGCCAGCAGGTCCTTACGGGCTGGGACTGAGCAGTTCTTC
few	TRBD1	TRBV20-1	TRBJ2-7	CSAADRGGEQYF	TGCAGTGCTGCGGACAGGGGCGGAGAGCAGTACTTC
.	TRBD2	TRBV20-1	TRBJ2-7	CSARFTGRAYEQYF	TGCAGTGCTAGGTTCACCGGGAGGGCCTACGAGCAGTACTTC
many	TRBD2	TRBV27	TRBJ2-1	CASSSTPGGPDNEQFF	TGTGCCAGCAGTTCTACCCCGGGAGGGCCGGACAATGAGCAGTTCTTC
many	.	TRBV18	TRBJ1-1	CASSPPERNTEAFF	TGTGCCAGCTCACCCCCGGAGCGGAACACTGAAGCTTTCTTT
.	TRBD2	TRBV7-6	TRBJ2-7	CASRSTSGTRPHEQYF	TGTGCCAGCAGGTCGACTAGCGGGACCCGCCCCCACGAGCAGTACTTC
.	TRBD2	TRBV12-3/TRBV12-4	TRBJ2-1	CASRAGPGLAGVYEQFF	TGTGCCAGCAGGGCCGGACCGGGACTAGCGGGAGTCTATGAGCAGTTCTTC
many	TRBD2	TRBV7-9	TRBJ2-1	CASSAFPGLAGGNEQFF	TGTGCCAGCAGCGCATTCCCGGGACTAGCGGGGGGGAATGAGCAGTTCTTC
few	.	TRBV6-1	TRBJ2-3	CASTQQGTTDTQYF	TGTGCCAGCACCCAGCAGGGGACCACAGATACGCAGTATTTT
many	TRBD1	TRBV12-3/TRBV12-4	TRBJ2-7	CASSPHPTGGYEQYF	TGTGCCAGCAGCCCACATCCGACAGGGGGCTACGAGCAGTACTTC
many	TRBD2	TRBV20-1	TRBJ2-7	CSARGTIAGTDEQYF	TGCAGTGCTAGGGGGACTATAGCGGGAACGGACGAGCAGTACTTC
many	.	TRBV7-8	TRBJ1-4	CASSPTWGDEKLFF	TGTGCCAGCAGCCCAACTTGGGGCGATGAAAAACTGTTTTTT